The rows below give T cell receptor beta chains drawn from one sample of a study. MiXCR, applied by TCRdb to the 5' RACE reads, yields one record per CDR3 protein. The sample records roughly 64,000 distinct CDR3 sequences, about 20% being singletons. Sequenced material: memory CD4+ T cells sorted from a lymph node. The source is a female donor with breast cancer. CDR3s include the opening cysteine and the closing phenylalanine or tryptophan. Fields, in order: J gene, CDR3 length, V gene, CDR3 protein.

TRBJ2-5 | 16 | TRBV7-6 | CASGLQELKWGETQYF
TRBJ2-7 | 16 | TRBV10-3 | CAISDTGTGNGWEQYF
TRBJ2-1 | 16 | TRBV29-1 | CSVFGGGKSSYNEQFF
TRBJ1-5 | 15 | TRBV10-3 | CAISESMRGPQPQHF
TRBJ2-6 | 14 | TRBV5-1 | CASSQGTGANVLTF
TRBJ2-7 | 16 | TRBV7-8 | CASSLAGGQGREEQYF
TRBJ1-1 | 14 | TRBV6-2/TRBV6-3 | CASSPRPSNAEAFF
TRBJ1-2 | 15 | TRBV12-3/TRBV12-4 | CASSQNRGQGYGYTF
TRBJ2-3 | 18 | TRBV5-1 | CASSAGTSATASTDTQYF
TRBJ2-3 | 14 | TRBV12-3/TRBV12-4 | CASSLSALTDTQYF
TRBJ2-2 | 14 | TRBV28 | CASSLPVSTGELFF
TRBJ1-5 | 14 | TRBV20-1 | CSATPGGAYQPQHF
TRBJ2-5 | 15 | TRBV20-1 | CSARSQGQTQETQYF
TRBJ1-6 | 15 | TRBV5-1 | CASSLGTSQNSPLHF
TRBJ2-2 | 16 | TRBV5-1 | CASSLSAGSNTGELFF
TRBJ2-7 | 12 | TRBV20-1 | CSARDGVNEQYF
TRBJ2-5 | 18 | TRBV6-6 | CASSWKEGPTRGSETQYF
TRBJ1-5 | 15 | TRBV9 | CASSGDAYSNQPQHF
TRBJ2-7 | 14 | TRBV10-3 | CAIRPVASSYEQYF
TRBJ1-1 | 13 | TRBV5-1 | CASSLKRNTEAFF
TRBJ1-2 | 14 | TRBV20-1 | CSATPVGADYGYTF
TRBJ1-1 | 15 | TRBV9 | CASSVSQGGVTEAFF
TRBJ2-5 | 15 | TRBV5-1 | CASSPGQVTRETQYF
TRBJ2-2 | 14 | TRBV5-5 | CASSSIGSTGELFF
TRBJ1-5 | 13 | TRBV5-1 | CASSIGGDQPQHF
TRBJ2-3 | 15 | TRBV29-1 | CSVEDGAGGRDTQYF
TRBJ1-6 | 14 | TRBV9 | CASSPGVRNSPLHF